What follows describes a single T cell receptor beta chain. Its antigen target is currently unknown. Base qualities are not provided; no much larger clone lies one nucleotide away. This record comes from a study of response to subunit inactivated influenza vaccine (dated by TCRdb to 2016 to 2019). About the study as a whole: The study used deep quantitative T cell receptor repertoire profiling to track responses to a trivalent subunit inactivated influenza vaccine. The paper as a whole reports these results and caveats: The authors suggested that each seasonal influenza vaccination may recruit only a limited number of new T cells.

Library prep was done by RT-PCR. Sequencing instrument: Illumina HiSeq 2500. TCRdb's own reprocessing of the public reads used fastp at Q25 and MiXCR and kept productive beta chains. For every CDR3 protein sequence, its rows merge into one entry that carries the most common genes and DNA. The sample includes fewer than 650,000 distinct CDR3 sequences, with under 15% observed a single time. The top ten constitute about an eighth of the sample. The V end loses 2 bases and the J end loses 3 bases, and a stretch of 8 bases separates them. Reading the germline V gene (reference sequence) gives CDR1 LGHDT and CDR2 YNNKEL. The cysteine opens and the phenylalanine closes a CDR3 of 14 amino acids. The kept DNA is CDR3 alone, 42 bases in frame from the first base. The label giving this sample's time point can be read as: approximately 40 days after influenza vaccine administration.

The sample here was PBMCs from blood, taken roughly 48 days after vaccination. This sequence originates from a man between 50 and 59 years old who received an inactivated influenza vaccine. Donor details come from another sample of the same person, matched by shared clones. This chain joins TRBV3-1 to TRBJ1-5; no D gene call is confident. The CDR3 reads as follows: CASSQWETNQPQHF. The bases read TGTGCCAGCAGCCAATGGGAAACCAATCAGCCCCAGCATTTT.